These T cell receptor beta chains were read from a single sample in a study of a mutant IDH1 vaccine in newly diagnosed glioma. These TCRs' antigens remain unknown. Data came from immunoSEQ multiplex PCR; TCRdb stores just in-frame clones and leaves some out. The table records about 62,000 clones, 89% of them present only once. This specimen consisted of PBMCs, obtained from a glioma patient whose treatment included an IDH1 peptide vaccine. The receptors shown here come from a man aged 35 to 55 with glioma. Both conserved end residues are part of each CDR3. Fields, in order: J gene, V gene, D gene, clone size, CDR3 protein, CDR3 DNA. A D gene is named only where the DNA matches it firmly. Part of the rows lack a size; the others show once, few, many or a class for expanded clones.

TRBJ2-1	TRBV28	.	.	CASSRSRYNEQFF	TGTGCCAGCAGTAGGTCACGGTACAATGAGCAGTTCTTC
TRBJ2-2	TRBV15	.	.	CATSNTGYTGELFF	TGTGCCACCAGCAACACAGGGTACACCGGGGAGCTGTTTTTT
TRBJ1-2	TRBV14	TRBD1	.	CASSPTTGTYGYTF	TGTGCCAGCAGCCCAACGACAGGGACCTATGGCTACACCTTC
TRBJ1-2	TRBV5-4	.	.	CASSLGLGDYGYTF	TGTGCCAGCAGCCTGGGACTTGGGGACTATGGCTACACCTTC
TRBJ2-5	TRBV19	.	.	CASAQGTWETQYF	TGTGCCAGCGCCCAGGGGACGTGGGAGACCCAGTACTTC
TRBJ2-6	TRBV18	TRBD1	.	CASSPAGGTGANVLTF	TGTGCCAGCTCCCCGGCAGGGGGCACTGGGGCCAACGTCCTGACTTTC
TRBJ1-4	TRBV19	.	.	CASSLTAIPQKLFF	TGTGCCAGTAGTCTGACGGCCATCCCCCAAAAACTGTTTTTT
TRBJ2-1	TRBV2	TRBD2	.	CASSPGLAGGHEQFF	TGTGCCAGCAGCCCGGGACTAGCGGGGGGCCATGAGCAGTTCTTC
TRBJ2-7	TRBV5-4	TRBD2	.	CASTYKAFGVLAGKGYEQYF	TGTGCCAGCACCTATAAGGCGTTTGGCGTACTAGCGGGAAAAGGCTACGAGCAGTACTTC
TRBJ1-5	TRBV28	.	.	CASSLEDQPQHF	TGTGCCAGCAGTTTGGAGGATCAGCCCCAGCATTTT
TRBJ1-1	TRBV9	TRBD1	.	CASESIRGRTEAFF	TGTGCCAGCGAGAGTATCAGGGGGAGGACTGAAGCTTTCTTT
TRBJ2-5	TRBV5-1	.	once	CASSFQGLQETQYF	TGCGCCAGCAGCTTTCAGGGCCTCCAAGAGACCCAGTACTTC
TRBJ2-3	TRBV4-2	.	.	CASSQRLGGGPTDTQYF	TGTGCCAGCAGCCAAAGGTTAGGTGGGGGGCCCACAGATACGCAGTATTTT
TRBJ1-3	TRBV5-5	.	few	CASSTGGSFGNTIYF	TGTGCCAGCAGCACCGGAGGCAGTTTCGGAAACACCATATATTTT
TRBJ2-7	TRBV4-1	TRBD1	.	CASSQPRTGRAYEQYF	TGCGCCAGCAGCCAGCCAAGGACAGGAAGGGCGTACGAGCAGTACTTC
TRBJ2-1	TRBV10-3	TRBD2	.	CAIRPGLADNEQFF	TGTGCCATCAGGCCGGGACTAGCGGACAATGAGCAGTTCTTC
TRBJ2-1	TRBV10-3	TRBD2	.	CATGTSGRDEQFF	TGTGCCACAGGGACTAGCGGGAGAGATGAGCAGTTCTTC
TRBJ2-3	TRBV10-1	.	.	CASSEFAGSGDTQYF	TGCGCCAGCAGTGAGTTTGCGGGGTCAGGAGATACGCAGTATTTT
TRBJ2-1	TRBV5-1	TRBD1	.	CASSSPGQTSSGQFF	TGCGCCAGCAGCTCCCCGGGACAGACCTCCTCCGGGCAGTTCTTC
TRBJ1-2	TRBV7-2	.	.	CASSPSQGSYGYTF	TGTGCCAGCAGCCCCTCACAGGGCAGCTATGGCTACACCTTC
TRBJ1-1	TRBV7-2	.	.	CASIPPAPRLRVTEAFF	TGTGCCAGCATCCCCCCCGCGCCCCGCCTAAGGGTTACTGAAGCTTTCTTT
TRBJ2-3	TRBV15	.	.	CATSRLPGTSPPQYF	TGTGCCACCAGCAGATTGCCGGGCACTTCCCCCCCGCAGTATTTT
TRBJ1-1	TRBV19	.	.	CASSIVGGRTEAFF	TGTGCCAGTAGTATTGTTGGGGGACGTACTGAAGCTTTCTTT
TRBJ1-2	TRBV28	.	.	CASSFFQGGGYTF	TGTGCCAGCAGTTTTTTCCAGGGCGGTGGCTACACCTTC
TRBJ2-3	TRBV5-1	TRBD2	.	CASSPGLAVLVTDTQYF	TGCGCCAGCAGCCCAGGACTAGCGGTGCTTGTCACAGATACGCAGTATTTT
TRBJ1-3	TRBV29-1	TRBD1	once	CSVRTTRTGGSTGNTIYF	TGCAGCGTTCGAACTACTCGGACAGGGGGCTCAACTGGAAACACCATATATTTT
TRBJ2-3	TRBV7-2	TRBD2	.	CASSLAGGQGDTQYF	TGTGCCAGCAGCTTAGCGGGAGGGCAGGGAGATACGCAGTATTTT
TRBJ1-4	TRBV6-8	TRBD1	.	CASTRDRGGEKLFF	TGTGCCAGCACGAGGGACAGGGGTGGGGAAAAACTGTTTTTT
TRBJ2-1	TRBV5-4	.	.	CASTISPSDGQFF	TGTGCCAGCACTATTTCCCCCTCGGATGGGCAGTTCTTC
TRBJ2-5	TRBV5-8	TRBD1	.	CASRSILNRDSPQETQYF	TGTGCCAGCAGATCCATCCTTAACCGGGACAGTCCCCAAGAGACCCAGTACTTC
TRBJ2-1	TRBV4-2	.	.	CASSQDYAGSYNEQFF	TGTGCCAGCAGCCAAGATTACGCGGGCTCCTACAATGAGCAGTTCTTC
TRBJ1-5	TRBV6-1	.	.	CALSEGLNQPQHF	TGTGCTCTCAGCGAGGGCCTTAATCAGCCCCAGCATTTT
TRBJ1-3	TRBV5-4	.	once	CASSQPENKFSGNTIYF	TGTGCCAGCAGCCAACCAGAGAATAAGTTCTCTGGAAACACCATATATTTT
TRBJ2-2	TRBV14	TRBD2	once	CASSLALAGGRAGELFF	TGTGCCAGCAGCCTCGCGTTAGCGGGAGGGCGTGCCGGGGAGCTGTTTTTT
TRBJ1-3	TRBV7-2	.	.	CASSLEYSGVSGNTIYF	TGTGCCAGCAGCTTAGAATATTCGGGAGTCTCTGGAAACACCATATATTTT
TRBJ2-1	TRBV6-5	TRBD2	.	CASNAGTRLNEQFF	TGTGCCAGCAACGCCGGGACTAGGCTCAATGAGCAGTTCTTC
TRBJ2-3	TRBV28	TRBD2	.	CASSLNGRSGGGTDTQYF	TGTGCCAGCAGTTTAAATGGTAGAAGCGGGGGGGGAACAGATACGCAGTATTTT
TRBJ1-2	TRBV10-3	TRBD1	.	CATRQGDYGYTF	TGTGCCACCCGACAGGGAGACTATGGCTACACCTTC
TRBJ2-1	TRBV28	TRBD2	.	CASSSPAGRGVYNEQFF	TGTGCCAGCAGTTCGCCGGCGGGGCGGGGGGTCTACAATGAGCAGTTCTTC
TRBJ1-2	TRBV11-2	.	.	CASSPDSNYGYTF	TGTGCCAGCAGCCCAGACAGTAACTATGGCTACACCTTC
TRBJ2-1	TRBV7-2	.	.	CASSSARNDNEQFF	TGTGCCAGCAGCTCCGCCCGGAATGACAATGAGCAGTTCTTC
TRBJ1-5	TRBV2	.	.	CASRITRGQPQHF	TGTGCCAGCAGGATTACCCGGGGTCAGCCCCAGCATTTT
TRBJ2-7	TRBV29-1	.	.	CSVEAGDPDPYEQYF	TGCAGCGTTGAAGCCGGAGACCCCGACCCCTACGAGCAGTACTTC
TRBJ2-7	TRBV28	TRBD1	.	CACWDRPYEQYF	TGTGCCTGCTGGGACAGACCCTACGAGCAGTACTTC
TRBJ1-3	TRBV5-1	TRBD1	.	CASSLDGQGAENTIYF	TGCGCCAGCAGCTTAGATGGACAGGGAGCGGAAAACACCATATATTTT
TRBJ1-2	TRBV7-8	.	.	CASSLGPGNYGYTF	TGTGCCAGCAGCTTAGGCCCAGGGAACTATGGCTACACCTTC
TRBJ2-3	TRBV6-5	TRBD1	.	CASRFGTGATDTQYF	TGTGCCAGCAGATTCGGGACAGGGGCGACGGATACGCAGTATTTT
TRBJ1-5	TRBV6-1	.	.	CASQSGNNQPQHF	TGTGCCAGCCAGTCGGGCAACAATCAGCCCCAGCATTTT
TRBJ2-3	TRBV7-6	.	.	CASSLRGTQYF	TGTGCCAGCAGCTTAAGGGGTACGCAGTATTTT
TRBJ1-1	TRBV19	.	.	CASSIDLYSGMAEAFF	TGTGCCAGTAGTATAGATCTATACTCGGGGATGGCTGAAGCTTTCTTT
TRBJ2-7	TRBV5-5	.	.	CASSYGTLSYEQYF	TGTGCCAGCAGTTACGGGACTCTCTCCTACGAGCAGTACTTC
TRBJ2-1	TRBV18	.	.	CASSPTVNEQFF	TGTGCCAGCTCACCGACAGTTAATGAGCAGTTCTTC